This is a list of T cell receptor beta chains from one sample in a study of human T cells and chemical hapten exposure. MiXCR, applied by TCRdb to the RACE reads, yields one record per CDR3 protein. The sample includes 250,000 or so distinct CDR3 sequences, 7.5% to 10% seen only once; the top ten take 2% to 3%. The source material was whole blood, sampled in connection with sensitization to the hapten diphenylcyclopropenone (DPC). Receptors were obtained from a middle-aged woman with alopecia areata. Some clones in this sample may be carry-over from other donors' samples. Each CDR3 is given with its conserved first and last residue. A D gene is named only where the DNA matches it firmly. Size tells how often a clone was seen (once, few, many) or the class of an expanded clone, and some rows leave it out.

clone size | D gene | J gene | V gene | CDR3 DNA | CDR3 protein
few | TRBD2 | TRBJ2-5 | TRBV7-2 | TGTGCCAGCAGCTTAGGGCTAGCGGGAGGGTACCAAGAGACCCAGTACTTC | CASSLGLAGGYQETQYF
many | - | TRBJ2-7 | TRBV6-2/TRBV6-3 | TGTGCCAGCAGATACAGGGATGACGAGCAGTACTTC | CASRYRDDEQYF
- | TRBD2 | TRBJ2-1 | TRBV2 | TGTGCCGGCAGTGAGAGGCTAGCGGGAACCGTTTACAATGAGCAGTTCTTC | CAGSERLAGTVYNEQFF
few | TRBD1 | TRBJ1-5 | TRBV7-9 | TGTGCCAGCAGCCGACAGGGGAAGGGTCAGCCCCAGCATTTT | CASSRQGKGQPQHF
few | TRBD2 | TRBJ2-7 | TRBV20-1 | TGCAGTGCTAGGGAACTAGCGGGGGCGACCTACGAGCAGTACTTC | CSARELAGATYEQYF
few | - | TRBJ2-3 | TRBV3-1 | TGTGCCAGCAGCCGAAATTCGGGATCCACAGATACGCAGTATTTT | CASSRNSGSTDTQYF
few | - | TRBJ2-7 | TRBV29-1 | TGCAGCGTTGAGGCGCAGGGTGGTTACGAGCAGTACTTC | CSVEAQGGYEQYF
many | - | TRBJ1-1 | TRBV7-3 | TGTGCCAGCAGCTTCAAAGGGTTGACGAACACTGAAGCTTTCTTT | CASSFKGLTNTEAFF
few | - | TRBJ2-7 | TRBV2 | TGTGCCAGCAGTGAACAGGACTACGAGCAGTACTTC | CASSEQDYEQYF
- | TRBD1 | TRBJ2-7 | TRBV5-5 | TGTGCCAGCAGCGTCTCCGGACAGGGGGGCGAGCAGTACTTC | CASSVSGQGGEQYF